Listed here are 10 T cell receptor beta chains from one sample, sequenced in a study of blood T cell repertoires in COVID-19. Using immunoSEQ multiplex PCR, the repertoire was profiled, and TCRdb retains in-frame clones only, with some absent. This table holds approximately 300,000 clones, 85% found once. The sequenced material came from PBMCs or T cells enriched from blood (not recorded which). These receptors originate from a woman aged 25 to 45 who had been exposed to COVID-19.

The chain combines TRBV24-1 with TRBJ2-1, with 8 bases fitting TRBD2. Losses at the gene ends were 2 bases for V and 15 bases for J; bases not matched to a gene: 8. Germline-derived CDR1 and CDR2 are KGHDR and SFDVKD. The CDR3 has 13 residues. Written as DNA, the CDR3 is TGTGCCACCAGTGATTACCGGGGGGGCCAGTCGTTCTTC. Translating it yields CATSDYRGGQSFF.

The rearrangement links TRBV2 to TRBJ2-7, with 7 positions matching TRBD1. The junction had 6 bases not matched to a gene; V was cut back by 7 bases and J by 0 bases. This CDR3 spans 14 amino acids. Per germline, CDR1 SNHLY and CDR2 FYNNEI. CDR3 bases: TGTGCCAGCACCCTGGACAGGCTCTCCTACGAGCAGTACTTC. Its translation is CASTLDRLSYEQYF.

This clone was seen only a few times. V and J are TRBV7-2 and TRBJ2-7, with 8 bases fitting TRBD1. After removal of 1 base from V and 3 bases from J, the junction contained 2 bases not matched to a gene. CDR1 and CDR2 from the germline V gene are SGHTA and FQGNSA. CDR3 length: 14 amino acids. CDR3 sequence (DNA): TGTGCCAGCAGCTTAGAGACAGGGGTCTACGAGCAGTACTTC. This gives the protein CASSLETGVYEQYF.

The rearrangement links TRBV18 to TRBJ1-6, with 9 bases lining up with TRBD1. V trimming: 6 bases; J trimming: 10 bases; junction bases outside the gene matches: 10. Germline V gene sequence: CDR1 KGHSH, CDR2 LQKENI. The CDR3 consists of 15 residues. The chain's CDR3 is CASSPSGQGNSPLHF. Here the CDR3 DNA reads TGTGCCAGCTCTCCTTCGGGACAGGGAAACTCACCCCTCCACTTT.

This clone has only one observation. The chain recombines TRBV28 with TRBJ1-1; no clear D gene. Looked up from germline, CDR1 is MDHEN and CDR2 is SYDVKM. The length of the CDR3 is 15 residues. V was shortened by 4 bases and J by 1 base, with 13 bases between the two germline ends. CDR3 in amino acids: CASSSPAGKNTEAFF. The DNA of the CDR3 is TGTGCCAGCAGTTCCCCCGCGGGTAAGAACACTGAAGCTTTCTTT.

The chain combines TRBV3-1 (or the pseudogene TRBV3-2) with TRBJ1-6; 12 bases fit TRBD1. The germline gives CDR1 LGHDT, CDR2 YNNKEL (reference sequence). After removal of 4 bases from V and 7 bases from J, the junction contained 5 bases not matched to a gene. The CDR3 length is 16 residues. CDR3 amino acids: CASSPGQGAQNSPLHF. The CDR3 coding sequence is TGTGCCAGCAGCCCGGGACAGGGGGCTCAGAATTCACCCCTCCACTTT.

The chain joins TRBV11-2 to TRBJ2-3, with TRBD2 matching over 7 bases. The germline V gene encodes CDR1 SGHAT and CDR2 FQNNGV. The J segment lost 3 bases and the V segment lost 4 bases, leaving 4 bases of the junction unmatched. The CDR3 spans 14 residues. As DNA, the CDR3 is TGTGCCAGCAGCTCGGGGGGAGAGACAGATACGCAGTATTTT. It yields the protein CASSSGGETDTQYF.

This clone came up many times. The rearrangement uses TRBV6-6 and TRBJ1-3; possible D gene TRBD1, 5 bases. This CDR3 contains 15 residues. Germline loops: CDR1 MNHNY, CDR2 SVGAGI (reference sequence). V was clipped by 7 bases and J by 2 bases, with 15 bases between them. The CDR3 nucleotides read TGTGCCAGCATTAATCGCAAGGGGACTGGAAACACCATATATTTT. Translating gives CASINRKGTGNTIYF.

The chain has TRBV4-1 and TRBJ1-3; D is unresolved. The CDR3 extends over 15 amino acids. The germline V and J ends were trimmed by 0 bases and 0 bases, with 6 bases remaining between them. The V gene's germline CDR1 is MGHRA and CDR2 YSYEKL. For the CDR3, the DNA is TGCGCCAGCAGCCAAGATGCACTCTCTGGAAACACCATATATTTT. Protein: CASSQDALSGNTIYF.

This sequence joins TRBV24-1 and TRBJ2-3; 8 nucleotides match TRBD1. The germline V gene encodes CDR1 KGHDR and CDR2 SFDVKD. The CDR3 has 17 amino acids. V gave up 2 bases and J gave up 4 bases; unmatched junction bases: 10. CDR3 protein: CATSDSGQGLAADTQYF. The CDR3 DNA sequence: TGTGCCACCAGTGATTCTGGACAGGGTTTAGCGGCAGATACGCAGTATTTT.